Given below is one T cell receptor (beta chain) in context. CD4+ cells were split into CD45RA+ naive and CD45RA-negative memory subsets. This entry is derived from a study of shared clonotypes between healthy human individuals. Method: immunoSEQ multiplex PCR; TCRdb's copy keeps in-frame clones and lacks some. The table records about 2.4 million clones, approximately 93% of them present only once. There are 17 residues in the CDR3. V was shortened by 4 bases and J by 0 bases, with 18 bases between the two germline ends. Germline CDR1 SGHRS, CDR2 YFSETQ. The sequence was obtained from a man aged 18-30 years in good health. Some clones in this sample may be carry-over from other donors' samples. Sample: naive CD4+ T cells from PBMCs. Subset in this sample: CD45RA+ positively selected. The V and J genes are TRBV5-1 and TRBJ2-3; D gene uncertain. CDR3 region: CASSRWDKRASTDTQYF. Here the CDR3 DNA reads TGCGCCAGCAGCCGGTGGGATAAGCGTGCTAGCACAGATACGCAGTATTTT. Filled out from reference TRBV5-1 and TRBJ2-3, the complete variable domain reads KAGVTQTPRYLIKTRGQQVTLSCSPISGHRSVSWYQQTPGQGLQFLFEYFSETQRNKGNFPGRFSGRQFSNSRSEMNVSTLELGDSALYLCASSRWDKRASTDTQYFGPGTRLTVL.